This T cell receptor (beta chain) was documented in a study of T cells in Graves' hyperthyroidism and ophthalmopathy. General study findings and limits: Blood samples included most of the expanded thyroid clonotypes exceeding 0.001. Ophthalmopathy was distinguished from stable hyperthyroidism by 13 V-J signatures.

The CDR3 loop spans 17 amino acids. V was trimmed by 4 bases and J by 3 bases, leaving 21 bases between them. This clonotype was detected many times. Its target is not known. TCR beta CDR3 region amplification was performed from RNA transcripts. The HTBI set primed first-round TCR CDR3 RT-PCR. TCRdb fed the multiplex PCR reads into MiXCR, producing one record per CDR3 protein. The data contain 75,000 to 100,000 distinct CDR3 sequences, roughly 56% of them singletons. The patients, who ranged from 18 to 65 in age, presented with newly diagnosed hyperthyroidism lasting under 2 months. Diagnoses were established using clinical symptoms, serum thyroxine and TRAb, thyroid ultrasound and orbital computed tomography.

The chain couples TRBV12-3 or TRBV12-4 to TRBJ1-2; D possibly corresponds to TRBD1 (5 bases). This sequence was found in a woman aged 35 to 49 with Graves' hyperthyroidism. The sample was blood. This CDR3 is CASSSTPTGFGDYGYTF. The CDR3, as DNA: TGTGCCAGCAGTTCGACCCCCACAGGCTTCGGAGACTATGGCTACACCTTC.